The TCR beta chain under discussion was sequenced for a study of cytomegalovirus exposure and HLA in healthy donors. From germline, CDR1 is SGHVS and CDR2 FQNEAQ. The V end was cut by 6 bases, the J end by 7 bases, with 7 bases between. The CDR3 has 11 residues. Everyone who donated was a healthy bone marrow donor. Remarks on this clone: No antigen is known for it.

In the PCR, 60 Vbeta and 13 Jbeta primers were used. This table comes from immunoSEQ multiplex PCR, and its TCRdb copy is limited to in-frame clones, with some not included. The table shows roughly 190,000 clones, with around 85% occurring only once. General observations from the study: Presence/absence analyses supposed approximately even sequencing depth among donors.

Sequencing was performed on PBMCs. J is TRBJ2-1 and V is TRBV7-8; no definite D call. The clonotype originates from a middle-aged man in good health and CMV-seronegative. The CDR3 reads CASSRLNEQFF. The CDR3 nucleotides read TGTGCCAGCAGTCGTCTTAATGAGCAGTTCTTC.